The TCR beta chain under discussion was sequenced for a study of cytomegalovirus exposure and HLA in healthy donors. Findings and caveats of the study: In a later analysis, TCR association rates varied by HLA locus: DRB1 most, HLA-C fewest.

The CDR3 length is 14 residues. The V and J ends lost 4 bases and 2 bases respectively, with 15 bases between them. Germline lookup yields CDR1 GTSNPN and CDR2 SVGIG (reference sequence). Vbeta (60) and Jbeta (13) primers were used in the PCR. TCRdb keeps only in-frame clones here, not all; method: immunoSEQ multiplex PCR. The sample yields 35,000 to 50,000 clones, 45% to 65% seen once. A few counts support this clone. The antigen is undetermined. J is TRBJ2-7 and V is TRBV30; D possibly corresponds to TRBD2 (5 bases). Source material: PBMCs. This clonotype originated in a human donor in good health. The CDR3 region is CAWNSGWGTYEQYF. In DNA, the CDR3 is TGTGCCTGGAATTCGGGGTGGGGAACCTACGAGCAGTACTTC.